This T cell receptor beta chain appears in the sequencing data of a study of blood T cell repertoires in COVID-19. Overall study: Whether acute or convalescent, the COVID-19 samples came from the United States, Italy and Spain. Nucleic acid was either cDNA or gDNA, and it came from T cells, B-cell-depleted T cells, or PBMCs.

The CDR3 length is 16 residues. CDR1 and CDR2 (germline): SGHTA, FQGTGA. The V gene lost 4 bases and the J gene lost 5 bases, with 20 bases spanning the gap. Methods used by the authors: It was from reference gene primer amplification that nucleated cell counts were estimated. TCRdb keeps only in-frame clones here, not all; method: immunoSEQ multiplex PCR. That table supplies the V and J calls and clone size; D and trimming were determined from the DNA. The sample records about 150,000 clones, about 86% being singletons. The sequence derives from a man aged 65 to 79 with acute or convalescent COVID-19. This chain joins TRBV7-3 and TRBJ2-5; TRBD1 might be the D (6 bases). The specimen sequenced was peripheral blood. The CDR3 nucleotides read TGTGCCAGCAGCTACGAAGCACAGGGACACGGGGAGACCCAGTACTTC. Translation: CASSYEAQGHGETQYF.